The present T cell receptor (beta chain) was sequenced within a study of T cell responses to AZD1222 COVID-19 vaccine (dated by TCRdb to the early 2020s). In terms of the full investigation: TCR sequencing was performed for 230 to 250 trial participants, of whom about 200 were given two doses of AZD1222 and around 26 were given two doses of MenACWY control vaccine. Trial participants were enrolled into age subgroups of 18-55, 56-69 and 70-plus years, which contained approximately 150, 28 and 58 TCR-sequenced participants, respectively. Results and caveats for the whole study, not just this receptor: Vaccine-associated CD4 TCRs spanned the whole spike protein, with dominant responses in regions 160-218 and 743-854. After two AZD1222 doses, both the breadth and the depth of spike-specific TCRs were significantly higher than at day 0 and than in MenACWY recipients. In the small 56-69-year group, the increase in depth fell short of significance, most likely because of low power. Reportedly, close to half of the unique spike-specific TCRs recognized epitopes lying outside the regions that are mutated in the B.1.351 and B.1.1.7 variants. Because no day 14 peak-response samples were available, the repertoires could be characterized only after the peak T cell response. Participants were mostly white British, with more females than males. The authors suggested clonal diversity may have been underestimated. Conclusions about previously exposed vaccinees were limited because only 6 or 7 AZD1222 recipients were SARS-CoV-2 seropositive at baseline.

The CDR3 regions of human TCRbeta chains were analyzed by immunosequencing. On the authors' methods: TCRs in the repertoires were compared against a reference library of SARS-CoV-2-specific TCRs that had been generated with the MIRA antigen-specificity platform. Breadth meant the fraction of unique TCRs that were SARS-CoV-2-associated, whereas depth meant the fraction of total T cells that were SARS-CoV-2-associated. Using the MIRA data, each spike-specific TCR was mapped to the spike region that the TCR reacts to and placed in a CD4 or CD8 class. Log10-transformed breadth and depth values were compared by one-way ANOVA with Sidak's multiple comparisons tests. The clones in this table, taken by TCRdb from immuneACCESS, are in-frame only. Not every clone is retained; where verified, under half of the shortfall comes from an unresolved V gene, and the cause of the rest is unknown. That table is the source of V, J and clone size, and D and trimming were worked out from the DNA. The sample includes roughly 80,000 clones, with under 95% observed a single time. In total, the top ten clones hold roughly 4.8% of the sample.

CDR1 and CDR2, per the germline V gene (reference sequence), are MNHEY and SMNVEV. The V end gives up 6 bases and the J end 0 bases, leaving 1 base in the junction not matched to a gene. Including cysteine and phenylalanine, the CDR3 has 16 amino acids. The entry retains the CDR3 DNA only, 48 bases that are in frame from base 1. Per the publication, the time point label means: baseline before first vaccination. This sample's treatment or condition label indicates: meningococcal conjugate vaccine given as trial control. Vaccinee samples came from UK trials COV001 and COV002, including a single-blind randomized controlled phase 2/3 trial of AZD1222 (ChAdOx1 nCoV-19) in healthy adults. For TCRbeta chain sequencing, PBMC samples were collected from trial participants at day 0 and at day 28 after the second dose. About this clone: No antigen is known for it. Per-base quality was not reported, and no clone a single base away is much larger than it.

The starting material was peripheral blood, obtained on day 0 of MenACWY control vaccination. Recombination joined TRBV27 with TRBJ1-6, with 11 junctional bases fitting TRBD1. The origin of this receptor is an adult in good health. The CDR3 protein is CASSGTGGSYNSPLHF. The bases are TGTGCCAGCAGCGGGACAGGGGGCTCCTATAATTCACCCCTCCACTTT.